These 27 T cell receptor beta chains originate from one sample sequenced in a study of a mutant IDH1 vaccine in newly diagnosed glioma. Sequencing used immunoSEQ multiplex PCR; TCRdb keeps in-frame clones, though not all of them. Here the sample spans about 42,000 clones, 70% to 90% being singletons. These receptors' targets are unknown. Time point here: week 5, during vaccination. The vaccine gave 300 ug of a 20-mer mutant IDH1 peptide subcutaneously per dose. The specimen was PBMCs, collected from a glioma patient whose treatment included an IDH1 peptide vaccine. These receptors were taken from a man aged 40-50 years with glioma.

CDR3 protein: CASSRDREGEQYF. CDR3 DNA sequence: TGTGCCAGCAGCAGGGACAGGGAGGGCGAGCAGTACTTC. The chain carries TRBV2 and TRBJ2-7; 9 bases line up with TRBD1. After removal of 6 bases from V and 6 bases from J, the junction contained 6 bases not matched to a gene. Germline V gives CDR1 SNHLY, CDR2 FYNNEI. CDR3 length: 13 residues.

The rearrangement links TRBV7-9 to TRBJ2-4; D is perhaps TRBD1 (6 bases). Germline lookup yields CDR1 SEHNR and CDR2 FQNEAQ (reference sequence). The V gene lost 3 bases and the J gene lost 2 bases, with 11 bases spanning the gap. There are 15 residues in the CDR3. CDR3 sequence reads: CASSFAGVPKNIQYF. The CDR3 DNA reads TGTGCCAGCAGCTTTGCAGGGGTTCCCAAAAACATTCAGTACTTC.

The rearrangement links TRBV7-8 to TRBJ2-1, with 13 bases lining up with TRBD2. The CDR3 contains 14 residues. Trimming cost V 3 bases and J 10 bases; bases outside gene matches: 3. CDR1 is SGHVS, CDR2 FQNEAQ, per germline. DNA for the CDR3: TGTGCCAGCAGCTTCCGGACTAGCGGGAGAGAGCAGTTCTTC. Translated, it gives CASSFRTSGREQFF. Together with reference TRBV7-8 and TRBJ2-1, the CDR3 gives the full variable domain: GAGVSQSPRYKVAKRGQDVALRCDPISGHVSLFWYQQALGQGPEFLTYFQNEAQLDKSGLPSDRFFAERPEGSVSTLKIQRTQQEDSAVYLCASSFRTSGREQFFGPGTRLTVL.

The chain combines TRBV14 with TRBJ2-7; TRBD2 agrees at 8 bases. V lost 5 bases, J lost 2 bases, and 2 bases stayed unmatched. The CDR3 runs to 13 residues. The V gene's germline CDR1 is SGHDN and CDR2 FVKESK. The DNA for the CDR3 is TGTGCCAGCAGCAGGGGACTAGCCTACGAGCAGTACTTC. Residues: CASSRGLAYEQYF.

The gene calls are TRBV5-1 and TRBJ2-7; 8 bases agree with TRBD2. V dropped 4 bases and J dropped 7; count of bases not matched to a gene: 13. This CDR3 has 15 amino acids. The germline V gene has CDR1 SGHRS and CDR2 YFSETQ. In nucleotides, the CDR3 is TGCGCCAGCAGCCCTCCCGGCGGGAGGATTTGGGAGCAGTACTTC. Its translation: CASSPPGGRIWEQYF.

This chain links TRBV2 with TRBJ2-5, with D perhaps TRBD2 (6 bases). The CDR3 extends over 14 amino acids. The germline V and J ends were trimmed by 5 bases and 3 bases, with 13 bases remaining between them. The germline V gene encodes CDR1 SNHLY and CDR2 FYNNEI. DNA for the CDR3: TGTGCCAGCAGTAGATCTAGCGCCAAAGAGACCCAGTACTTC. This codes for CASSRSSAKETQYF.

The genes are TRBV4-1 and TRBJ2-1; 10 nucleotides align to TRBD1. Germline assignment: CDR1 MGHRA and CDR2 YSYEKL. The CDR3 is made up of 17 amino acids. Trimming took 4 bases from V and 2 from J; bases not matched to a gene: 8. The CDR3 protein is CASSRRRGQGAYNEQFF. CDR3 nucleotides: TGCGCCAGCAGCCGCCGACGAGGACAGGGGGCCTACAATGAGCAGTTCTTC.

This chain joins TRBV10-3 and TRBJ2-7; 8 bases match TRBD2. V trimming: 6 bases; J trimming: 7 bases; junction bases outside the gene matches: 11. The germline V gene encodes CDR1 ENHRY and CDR2 SYGVKD. This CDR3 is 14 amino acids long. CDR3 coding DNA: TGTGCCATCAGGGAACGCGGGAGGTCGGGGGAGCAGTACTTC. Protein product: CAIRERGRSGEQYF.

The V gene is TRBV10-3, the J gene TRBJ2-7, with D possibly being TRBD1 or TRBD2 (6 bases each). This CDR3 is 13 amino acids long. Germline CDR1 is ENHRY and CDR2 is SYGVKD. The germline V and J ends were trimmed by 4 bases and 3 bases, with 10 bases remaining between them. CDR3 nucleotides: TGTGCCATCAGTGGTGAGGGGGGCTACGAGCAGTACTTC. Its protein product is CAISGEGGYEQYF.

The rearrangement links TRBV6-5 to TRBJ1-2; 8 nucleotides agree with TRBD1. CDR1 is MNHEY and CDR2 is SVGAGI in the germline V gene. This CDR3 is 13 amino acids long. Losses at the gene ends were 7 bases for V and 5 bases for J; bases not matched to a gene: 6. The CDR3 region has the DNA TGTGCCAGCACCGCCGGGACAGGATATGGCTACACCTTC. It codes for CASTAGTGYGYTF.

This sequence joins TRBV14 and TRBJ2-3, with TRBD2 identical over 14 bases. V gave up 3 bases and J gave up 6 bases; unmatched junction bases: 11. The germline V gene encodes CDR1 SGHDN and CDR2 FVKESK. The CDR3 runs to 18 residues. The CDR3 spells CASSQKSGLAGEADTQYF. The CDR3 DNA sequence: TGTGCCAGCAGCCAGAAGTCGGGACTAGCGGGAGAGGCGGATACGCAGTATTTT.

This chain joins TRBV10-3 and TRBJ1-2, with no clear D. From germline, CDR1 is ENHRY and CDR2 SYGVKD. The length of the CDR3 is 14 residues. Trimming pared 4 bases from V and 3 bases from J, leaving 12 bases between. CDR3 protein: CAISGSGTDYGYTF. The CDR3 coding sequence is TGTGCCATCAGTGGTTCGGGAACTGACTATGGCTACACCTTC.

The chain carries TRBV9 and TRBJ2-5; TRBD2 is a possible D gene (6 bases). Deletions cut 0 bases from V and 4 bases from J, with 10 bases between. CDR1 is SGDLS, CDR2 YYNGEE, per germline. CDR3 length: 14 residues. The CDR3 reads CASSVVPGVETQYF. The CDR3, as DNA: TGTGCCAGCAGCGTAGTCCCGGGAGTAGAGACCCAGTACTTC.

The chain has TRBV7-2 and TRBJ2-1, with 11 bases identical to TRBD2. Trimming removed 3 bases from V and 5 bases from J; junction bases left unmatched: 3. Germline-derived CDR1 and CDR2 are SGHTA and FQGNSA. This CDR3 has 15 amino acids. CDR3 in amino acids: CASSFKTSGNNEQFF. The CDR3 DNA reads TGTGCCAGCAGCTTTAAGACTAGCGGGAACAATGAGCAGTTCTTC.

The chain joins TRBV7-9 to TRBJ2-7, with D unclear. This CDR3 has 11 residues. Germline loops: CDR1 SEHNR, CDR2 FQNEAQ (reference sequence). V was trimmed by 2 bases and J by 6 bases, leaving 5 bases between them. The CDR3 nucleotides read TGTGCCAGCAGCTTACAGTTCGAGCAGTACTTC. It specifies CASSLQFEQYF.

This clone showed up just once. The chain has TRBV28 and TRBJ1-5; 10 positions match TRBD1. J was trimmed by 15 bases and V by 5 bases; bases with no gene match: 10. CDR1 is MDHEN and CDR2 is SYDVKM in the germline V gene. The CDR3 loop spans 13 amino acids. Here the CDR3 DNA reads TGTGCCAGCAGTCCCCCGGGACAGGGGTGGGGGCATTTT. The encoded protein is CASSPPGQGWGHF.

The chain has TRBV19 and TRBJ2-7, with D maybe TRBD2 (6 bases). V lost 6 bases and J lost 0, with 12 bases in between. The CDR3 is 14 amino acids. The germline V gene encodes CDR1 LNHDA and CDR2 SQIVND (reference sequence). CDR3 sequence (DNA): TGTGCCAGTAGATCCCTGGGGGGCTCCTACGAGCAGTACTTC. This codes for CASRSLGGSYEQYF.

This clone was seen just once. This sequence joins TRBV19 and TRBJ1-3; D perhaps matches TRBD1 (5 bases). V lost 6 bases, J lost 0 bases, and 12 bases lay in between. Per the germline V gene, CDR1 is LNHDA and CDR2 is SQIVND (reference sequence). This CDR3 region has 15 residues. The CDR3 DNA is TGTGCCAGTAGCATGCTGACAGCCTCTGGAAACACCATATATTTT. Translating it yields CASSMLTASGNTIYF. The whole variable domain, remainder taken from reference TRBV19 and TRBJ1-3, is DGGITQSPKYLFRKEGQNVTLSCEQNLNHDAMYWYRQDPGQGLRLIYYSQIVNDFQKGDIAEGYSVSREKKESFPLTVTSAQKNPTAFYLCASSMLTASGNTIYFGEGSWLTVV.

For the CDR3, the DNA is TGTGCCAGCAGCCTTAACTATGGCTACACCTTC. This gives the protein CASSLNYGYTF. The chain combines TRBV5-6 with TRBJ1-2; D gene unclear. The CDR3 is made up of 11 amino acids. The germline gives CDR1 SGHDT, CDR2 YYEEEE. Trimming stripped 4 bases from V and 1 base from J, with 2 bases between.

The rearrangement joins TRBV2 to TRBJ2-7; D unclear. V lost 6 bases, J lost 4 bases, and 7 bases lay in between. In germline, CDR1 is SNHLY, CDR2 FYNNEI. CDR3 length: 11 amino acids. The DNA of the CDR3 is TGTGCCAGCAGGGGCTTTTACGAGCAGTACTTC. Translated: CASRGFYEQYF.

The V and J genes are TRBV5-4 and TRBJ2-7, with 12 bases aligning to TRBD2. The CDR3 has 17 amino acids. The V gene's germline CDR1 is SGHNT and CDR2 YYREEE (reference sequence). The V and J ends lost 4 bases and 4 bases, in that order; junction bases with no gene match: 12. The CDR3 nucleotides read TGTGCCAGCAGCACCTGGACTAGCGGGGTCGGCTTGTACGAGCAGTACTTC. It codes for CASSTWTSGVGLYEQYF.

This clone is a singleton in its sample. The V gene is TRBV19, the J gene TRBJ2-1, with D possibly matching TRBD2 (6 bases). CDR3 size: 12 residues. Germline lookup yields CDR1 LNHDA and CDR2 SQIVND (reference sequence). V lost 11 bases and J 1 base, leaving 9 bases between the germline ends. This CDR3 reads CAATSSYNEQFF. The CDR3 nucleotides are TGTGCCGCGACTAGTTCCTACAATGAGCAGTTCTTC.

About this clone: An end of the junction differs from the germline gene, which may be a read error. The chain links TRBV14 to TRBJ2-7, with 10 bases fitting TRBD2. Per the germline V gene, CDR1 is SGHDN and CDR2 is FVKESK. The CDR3 is 16 amino acids. The CDR3: CASNQESWTSGYEQYF. As DNA, the CDR3 is TGTGCCAGCAACCAAGAAAGTTGGACTAGCGGCTACGAGCAGTACTTC. Full variable domain (remainder filled in from reference TRBV14 and TRBJ2-7): EAGVTQFPSHSVIEKGQTVTLRCDPISGHDNLYWYRRVMGKEIKFLLHFVKESKQDESGMPNNRFLAERTGGTYSTLKVQPAELEDSGVYFCASNQESWTSGYEQYFGPGTRLTVT.

The rearrangement uses TRBV7-8 and TRBJ1-2, with TRBD1 matching over 11 bases. Germline loops: CDR1 SGHVS, CDR2 FQNEAQ. The CDR3 runs to 15 residues. The J segment lost 8 bases and the V segment lost 4 bases, leaving 9 bases of the junction unmatched. CDR3: CASSSTEDRGLGYTF. Here the CDR3 DNA reads TGTGCCAGCAGCTCCACCGAGGACAGGGGGCTGGGCTACACCTTC.

V is TRBV7-9 and J is TRBJ2-4; possibly TRBD1 for D (5 bases). Germline assignment: CDR1 SEHNR and CDR2 FQNEAQ (reference sequence). The CDR3 runs 18 residues. V dropped 1 base and J dropped 7 bases, with 23 bases sitting between them. In DNA, the CDR3 is TGTGCCAGCAGCTTAGGTAGGGGTACTAAGGCCGGGTCGAACATTCAGTACTTC. Protein sequence: CASSLGRGTKAGSNIQYF.

This clone was counted a single time. The genes are TRBV7-2 and TRBJ2-7, with D perhaps given as TRBD1 or TRBD2 (5 bases each). The CDR3 is 15 residues long. CDR1 and CDR2 from the germline V gene are SGHTA and FQGNSA. V was cut by 5 bases and J by 3 bases, with 17 bases left in between. The CDR3 DNA reads TGTGCCAGCAGCAAGGGGCATAGCGTAGGCTACGAGCAGTACTTC. Residues: CASSKGHSVGYEQYF.

Here the CDR3 reads CASSLSGLALNYNEQFF. In nucleotides, the CDR3 is TGCGCCAGCAGCTTGTCGGGACTAGCCCTGAACTACAATGAGCAGTTCTTC. V is TRBV5-1 and J is TRBJ2-1; 9 nucleotides agree with TRBD2. Germline V gene data show CDR1 as SGHRS and CDR2 as YFSETQ. CDR3 length: 17 amino acids. With 1 base clipped from V and 3 bases from J, the junction kept 8 bases outside the gene matches.